The 27 T cell receptor beta chains below all came from one sample that was sequenced in a study of shared clonotypes between healthy human individuals. Positive CCR7 selection of CD45RO-negative cells yielded the naive CD8 cells, and terminally differentiated effector memory CD45RA+ cells were excluded. Using immunoSEQ multiplex PCR, the repertoire was profiled, and TCRdb retains in-frame clones only, with some absent. The sample contains about 800,000 clones, around 96% of which appear only once. Sequenced: naive CD8+ T cells sorted from blood. The receptor source for this set is a man younger than 45 in good health.

The chain uses TRBV9 and TRBJ2-7; D call uncertain. CDR1 and CDR2 (germline): SGDLS, YYNGEE. The CDR3 length is 15 residues. Trimming removed 0 bases from V and 5 bases from J, with 15 bases in between. DNA for the CDR3: TGTGCCAGCAGCGTAGGAGGTCGGGCACTTCACGAGCAGTACTTC. Protein: CASSVGGRALHEQYF.

A single count supports this clone. The chain links TRBV7-9 to TRBJ2-3, with TRBD1 matching over 11 bases. The V gene's germline CDR1 is SEHNR and CDR2 FQNEAQ (reference sequence). The CDR3 has 16 amino acids. V shed 4 bases and J 3 bases; nucleotides not matched to a gene: 6. The CDR3 DNA sequence: TGTGCCAGCAGCTCACCGGGACAGGGGGGGACAGATACGCAGTATTTT. Translating gives CASSSPGQGGTDTQYF.

This chain links TRBV28 with TRBJ1-5, with 10 positions matching TRBD1. The germline V gene has CDR1 MDHEN and CDR2 SYDVKM. V trimming: 2 bases; J trimming: 3 bases; junction bases outside the gene matches: 1. CDR3 length: 15 amino acids. The CDR3 reads CASSLDRGLNQPQHF. The CDR3 DNA sequence: TGTGCCAGCAGTTTAGACAGGGGGCTCAATCAGCCCCAGCATTTT.

The chain combines TRBV6-4 with TRBJ1-2; a weak D match, TRBD1 (5 bases). The V gene's germline CDR1 is MRHNA and CDR2 SNTAGT. The V gene lost 2 bases and the J gene lost 8 bases, with 12 bases spanning the gap. This CDR3 has 13 amino acids. The CDR3 loop reads CASSDGGLWGYTF. In DNA form, the CDR3 reads TGTGCCAGCAGTGACGGGGGACTCTGGGGCTACACCTTC.

The chain combines TRBV29-1 with TRBJ2-5, with D possibly matching TRBD1 (5 bases). Trimming stripped 3 bases from V and 5 bases from J, with 16 bases between. CDR3 length equals 14 residues. Germline lookup yields CDR1 SQVTM and CDR2 ANQGSEA. CDR3 in amino acids: CSVEGLREVETQYF. The CDR3 coding sequence is TGCAGCGTTGAGGGGCTACGAGAGGTCGAGACCCAGTACTTC. The entire variable domain, with the rest obtained from reference TRBV29-1 and TRBJ2-5, is as follows: SAVISQKPSRDICQRGTSLTIQCQVDSQVTMMFWYRQQPGQSLTLIATANQGSEATYESGFVIDKFPISRPNLTFSTLTVSNMSPEDSSIYLCSVEGLREVETQYFGPGTRLLVL.

In this sample, this clone turned up once. The V and J genes are TRBV7-9 and TRBJ1-3; D possibly corresponds to TRBD1 (6 bases). CDR3 size: 16 residues. V shed 5 bases and J shed 0 bases, with 14 bases lying between them. The germline V gene has CDR1 SEHNR and CDR2 FQNEAQ (reference sequence). The CDR3 DNA reads as TGTGCCAGCAGCCCGGGGGCGCGGAGCTCTGGAAACACCATATATTTT. Protein sequence: CASSPGARSSGNTIYF.

J is TRBJ2-7 and V is TRBV25-1; D might be TRBD1 (5 bases). V was pared by 6 bases and J by 2 bases, with 8 bases between. Looked up from germline, CDR1 is MGHDK and CDR2 is SYGVNS. This CDR3 region has 12 residues. CDR3 bases: TGTGCCAGCAGGGGGCATACCTACGAGCAGTACTTC. Protein: CASRGHTYEQYF.

The V call is TRBV5-1, the J call TRBJ2-1, with 10 bases that match TRBD2. The CDR3 runs 15 residues. V shed 4 bases and J 4 bases; nucleotides not matched to a gene: 5. In germline, CDR1 is SGHRS, CDR2 YFSETQ. CDR3 nucleotide sequence: TGCGCCAGCAGCATAGGGACTAGCGATTACAATGAGCAGTTCTTC. Encoded protein: CASSIGTSDYNEQFF.

This chain links TRBV7-2 with TRBJ2-2, with 7 bases that match TRBD1. With 4 bases clipped from V and 3 bases from J, the junction kept 2 bases outside the gene matches. The germline gives CDR1 SGHTA, CDR2 FQGNSA. The CDR3 spans 14 residues. CDR3 DNA: TGTGCCAGCAGCTCGACAGGGTACACCGGGGAGCTGTTTTTT. Its protein product is CASSSTGYTGELFF.

The CDR3 region has the DNA TGTGCCAGCACCGGGACAGATGGAAACACCATATATTTT. Its protein is CASTGTDGNTIYF. This chain uses TRBV7-9 with TRBJ1-3; 7 nucleotides align to TRBD1. The V and J ends lost 7 bases and 3 bases, in that order; junction bases with no gene match: 3. CDR1 and CDR2 from the germline V gene are SEHNR and FQNEAQ (reference sequence). CDR3 size: 13 residues.

J is TRBJ2-5 and V is TRBV5-1; D remains unclear. This CDR3 has 15 residues. Germline V gives CDR1 SGHRS, CDR2 YFSETQ. V lost 4 bases and J lost 0, with 13 bases in between. The CDR3 region has the DNA TGCGCCAGCAGCCCCGACTGGGCGTACCAAGAGACCCAGTACTTC. Its translation: CASSPDWAYQETQYF.

The genes are TRBV10-3 and TRBJ2-1, with a weak D call TRBD2 (5 bases). Germline lookup yields CDR1 ENHRY and CDR2 SYGVKD. V gave up 2 bases and J gave up 4 bases, with 12 bases separating them. There are 15 residues in the CDR3. The CDR3 DNA reads as TGTGCCATCAGTGAGGCTAGCCCGACTTACAATGAGCAGTTCTTC. It encodes CAISEASPTYNEQFF.

The J gene is TRBJ2-7, the V gene TRBV15; no clear D. CDR1 is LNHNV and CDR2 is YYDKDF in the germline V gene (reference sequence). Trimming took off 0 bases at V and 2 bases at J, with 14 bases between the two ends. This CDR3 region has 16 residues. CDR3 in DNA: TGTGCCACCAGCAGAGATCGAAGCTCGGCGGCCTACGAGCAGTACTTC. This encodes CATSRDRSSAAYEQYF.

V usage is TRBV11-2 and J usage is TRBJ2-1; 10 bases map to TRBD1. Germline V CDR1 and CDR2: SGHAT, FQNNGV. Unmatched junction bases numbered 7, after V lost 6 bases and J lost 8 bases. The length of the CDR3 is 14 residues. The CDR3 sequence: CASSTGTGADEQFF. DNA of the CDR3: TGTGCCAGCAGTACCGGGACAGGGGCAGATGAGCAGTTCTTC.

The chain combines TRBV10-3 with TRBJ2-3, with D possibly called TRBD1 or TRBD2 (7 bases each). The CDR3 runs to 16 residues. The V gene lost 0 bases and the J gene lost 6 bases, with 16 bases spanning the gap. Germline-derived CDR1 and CDR2 are ENHRY and SYGVKD. Written as DNA, the CDR3 is TGTGCCATCAGTGAGTCGGGGGGGACAGCCTTGGATACGCAGTATTTT. Its translation: CAISESGGTALDTQYF.

The chain uses TRBV2 and TRBJ2-3; TRBD2 agrees at 7 bases. Trimming at V came to 5 bases and at J to 0 bases, leaving 5 bases not matched to a gene. Germline assignment: CDR1 SNHLY and CDR2 FYNNEI. The CDR3 consists of 15 residues. CDR3 nucleotide sequence: TGTGCCAGCAGTACTAGCGACACTAGCACAGATACGCAGTATTTT. Its translation is CASSTSDTSTDTQYF. The entire variable domain, with the rest obtained from reference TRBV2 and TRBJ2-3, is as follows: EPEVTQTPSHQVTQMGQEVILRCVPISNHLYFYWYRQILGQKVEFLVSFYNNEISEKSEIFDDQFSVERPDGSNFTLKIRSTKLEDSAMYFCASSTSDTSTDTQYFGPGTRLTVL.

This chain links TRBV11-2 with TRBJ2-7, with D maybe TRBD2 (6 bases). The CDR3 length is 14 residues. The ends were cut back, 3 bases at V and 0 bases at J, with 9 bases in the middle. From germline, CDR1 is SGHAT and CDR2 FQNNGV. CDR3 sequence (DNA): TGTGCCAGCAGCTTTGGGACTCTCTCCTACGAGCAGTACTTC. Its protein is CASSFGTLSYEQYF. Full variable domain (remainder filled in from reference TRBV11-2 and TRBJ2-7): EAGVAQSPRYKIIEKRQSVAFWCNPISGHATLYWYQQILGQGPKLLIQFQNNGVVDDSQLPKDRFSAERLKGVDSTLKIQPAKLEDSAVYLCASSFGTLSYEQYFGPGTRLTVT.

The rearrangement joins TRBV9 to TRBJ2-7; D call uncertain. The CDR3 totals 13 residues. CDR1 is SGDLS, CDR2 YYNGEE, per germline. Deletions cut 0 bases from V and 2 bases from J, with 6 bases between. CDR3 nucleotides: TGTGCCAGCAGCGTAGAGGACCCCTACGAGCAGTACTTC. It specifies CASSVEDPYEQYF.

The genes are TRBV7-9 and TRBJ2-7; D could derive from TRBD1 or TRBD2 (5 bases each). Germline lookup yields CDR1 SEHNR and CDR2 FQNEAQ (reference sequence). Trimming left V 5 bases short and J 7 bases short, with 18 bases between. The CDR3 totals 14 residues. CDR3 DNA: TGTGCCAGCAGCCAGGGACCTGAAGAGGGAGAGCAGTACTTC. It is translated as CASSQGPEEGEQYF.

CDR3 sequence (DNA): TGTGCCAGCAGCGTAGATCTAGCGGGACTCCAAGAGACCCAGTACTTC. Protein: CASSVDLAGLQETQYF. V and J are TRBV9 and TRBJ2-5; 9 bases line up with TRBD2. V lost 0 bases, J lost 1 base, and 4 bases stayed unmatched. The CDR3 sequence is 16 residues long. CDR1 and CDR2 (germline): SGDLS, YYNGEE.

This clone came up once. The chain recombines TRBV4-3 with TRBJ2-7, with D unclear. CDR3 size: 15 residues. Germline values: CDR1 LGHNA, CDR2 YSLEER. The ends were cut back, 3 bases at V and 2 bases at J, with 14 bases in the middle. The CDR3 DNA sequence: TGCGCCAGCAGCCACCACCTAGGACGGACCTACGAGCAGTACTTC. Its translation: CASSHHLGRTYEQYF.

The chain employs TRBV5-1 and TRBJ2-7; a possible D gene is TRBD1 (6 bases). V was shortened by 1 base and J by 0 bases, with 11 bases between the two germline ends. CDR3 length: 15 amino acids. The germline gives CDR1 SGHRS, CDR2 YFSETQ. CDR3 residues: CASSLWDTISYEQYF. CDR3 in DNA: TGCGCCAGCAGCTTGTGGGACACTATCTCCTACGAGCAGTACTTC. The full variable domain, rest sourced from reference TRBV5-1 and TRBJ2-7, is KAGVTQTPRYLIKTRGQQVTLSCSPISGHRSVSWYQQTPGQGLQFLFEYFSETQRNKGNFPGRFSGRQFSNSRSEMNVSTLELGDSALYLCASSLWDTISYEQYFGPGTRLTVT.

J is TRBJ1-1 and V is TRBV30; a possible D gene is TRBD1 (5 bases). Per germline, CDR1 GTSNPN and CDR2 SVGIG (reference sequence). CDR3 length: 13 residues. Trimming took 1 base from V and 3 from J, leaving 9 bases between them. CDR3 loop: CAWSASGHTEAFF. As DNA, the CDR3 is TGTGCCTGGAGTGCCTCAGGGCACACTGAAGCTTTCTTT.

The rearrangement joins TRBV28 to TRBJ1-1, with D possibly matching TRBD1 (5 bases). CDR1 and CDR2 from the germline V gene are MDHEN and SYDVKM. The germline V and J ends were trimmed by 3 bases and 7 bases, with 15 bases remaining between them. CDR3 length: 14 residues. CDR3 in amino acids: CASSFRGRPYEAFF. As DNA, the CDR3 is TGTGCCAGCAGTTTCCGGGGGAGGCCGTATGAAGCTTTCTTT.

The chain links TRBV10-3 to TRBJ1-4; possible D gene TRBD1, 5 bases. Germline CDR1 reads ENHRY; CDR2 reads SYGVKD. V gave up 0 bases and J gave up 1 base, with 12 bases separating them. The CDR3 totals 17 residues. CDR3 sequence: CAISESVGGGTNEKLFF. In nucleotides, the CDR3 is TGTGCCATCAGTGAGTCAGTCGGGGGTGGAACTAATGAAAAACTGTTTTTT.

The chain employs TRBV11-2 and TRBJ2-1; D remains ambiguous. With 0 bases removed from V and 6 bases from J, the gap between germline ends came to 18 bases. Germline CDR1 and CDR2: SGHAT and FQNNGV. This CDR3 is 17 amino acids long. The CDR3 bases are TGTGCCAGCAGCTTAGATCGTTCATGGACCCAGGTCAATGAGCAGTTCTTC. Amino acids: CASSLDRSWTQVNEQFF.

J is TRBJ2-5 and V is TRBV10-3, with D tentatively TRBD1 (6 bases). The CDR3 runs to 13 residues. CDR1 ENHRY and CDR2 SYGVKD come from the germline V gene. Trimming left V 2 bases short and J 5 bases short, with 9 bases between. The CDR3 spells CAISEGGVETQYF. The CDR3 coding sequence is TGTGCCATCAGTGAGGGGGGCGTCGAGACCCAGTACTTC.